A selection of T cell receptor beta chains follows, all from one sample in a study of early T cells in non-severe SARS-CoV-2 infection. TCRdb recomputed calls from the 5' RACE reads with MiXCR, one row per CDR3 protein. The repertoire holds 70,000 or so distinct CDR3 sequences, with approximately 11% as singletons. Sequencing was done on a sample of whole blood. The source is an adult who was a healthcare worker with PCR-confirmed SARS-CoV-2 infection or an uninfected control (not recorded which). Each CDR3 is given with its conserved first and last residue. The D gene is left open where the match is weak. For some rows the clone size is stated as once, few or many, or as a class when expanded; others skip it.

NA,TRBV19,14,TRBJ1-5,many,CASRGGARNQPQHF,TGTGCCAGTCGAGGGGGAGCCAGAAATCAGCCCCAGCATTTT
TRBD2,TRBV20-1,15,TRBJ2-1,NA,CSASQAGGPYNEQFF,TGCAGTGCTAGCCAAGCGGGAGGGCCCTACAATGAGCAGTTCTTC
TRBD1,TRBV29-1,14,TRBJ1-1,NA,CSVATGQLNTEAFF,TGCAGCGTGGCGACGGGACAGCTGAACACTGAAGCTTTCTTT
NA,TRBV13,13,TRBJ1-2,NA,CASSLGGLYGYTF,TGTGCCAGCAGCTTAGGGGGTCTCTATGGCTACACCTTC
TRBD1,TRBV5-1,14,TRBJ1-2,many,CASSPGTEAEGYTF,TGCGCCAGCAGCCCCGGGACAGAGGCGGAGGGCTACACCTTC
NA,TRBV11-2,12,TRBJ1-2,few,CASSGVGIGYTF,TGTGCCAGCAGCGGGGTGGGAATCGGCTACACCTTC
TRBD1,TRBV7-2,14,TRBJ1-1,NA,CASSYQGEGTEAFF,TGTGCCAGCAGCTATCAGGGGGAGGGCACTGAAGCTTTCTTT
TRBD1,TRBV7-3,13,TRBJ2-5,few,CASSSTGEETQYF,TGTGCCAGCAGCTCGACAGGGGAAGAGACCCAGTACTTC
NA,TRBV3-1,12,TRBJ2-2,many,CASSQERGELFF,TGTGCCAGCAGCCAAGAGAGAGGGGAGCTGTTTTTT
TRBD1,TRBV5-1,14,TRBJ1-2,few,CASSRGQPNYGYTF,TGCGCCAGCAGCAGGGGACAGCCTAACTATGGCTACACCTTC
NA,TRBV14,15,TRBJ1-1,many,CASSQAGWANTEAFF,TGTGCCAGCAGCCAAGCAGGCTGGGCGAACACTGAAGCTTTCTTT
TRBD1,TRBV30,13,TRBJ1-5,many,CAWSGGDGQPQHF,TGTGCCTGGTCAGGGGGCGATGGTCAGCCCCAGCATTTT
TRBD1,TRBV25-1,17,TRBJ2-5,many,CASSGGTASPRRETQYF,TGTGCCAGCAGTGGAGGGACAGCGAGCCCTAGGAGGGAGACCCAGTACTTC
NA,TRBV7-2,14,TRBJ2-3,few,CASSSNAAGDTQYF,TGTGCCAGCAGCTCTAACGCCGCGGGCGATACGCAGTATTTT
TRBD2,TRBV18,14,TRBJ2-7,many,CASSRGGPTYEQYF,TGTGCCAGCTCACGCGGGGGTCCCACCTACGAGCAGTACTTC
NA,TRBV7-7,13,TRBJ2-5,few,CASSLWHQETQYF,TGTGCCAGCAGCTTATGGCACCAAGAGACCCAGTACTTC
NA,TRBV6-6,13,TRBJ1-2,NA,CASSPSRSAGYTF,TGTGCCAGCAGCCCCAGCAGGTCGGCTGGCTACACCTTC
NA,TRBV7-2,14,TRBJ2-6,many,CASSPPSGANVLTF,TGTGCCAGCAGCCCCCCCTCTGGGGCCAACGTCCTGACTTTC
NA,TRBV7-2,14,TRBJ2-3,few,CASSLGLGVDTQYF,TGTGCCAGCAGCTTAGGGCTCGGCGTGGATACGCAGTATTTT
NA,TRBV4-3,14,TRBJ1-2,many,CASSQDLGGLGYTF,TGCGCCAGCAGCCAAGATTTGGGGGGCCTTGGCTACACCTTC
TRBD1,TRBV20-1,15,TRBJ2-7,once,CSARGTGGRGYEQYF,TGCAGTGCTAGAGGGACAGGAGGTAGGGGCTACGAGCAGTACTTC
NA,TRBV28,12,TRBJ2-1,NA,CASSLRPTQQFF,TGTGCCAGCAGCCTACGGCCTACCCAGCAGTTCTTC